The 15 T cell receptor beta chains in this list originate from one sample, sequenced in a study of CD8 T cells in Susac syndrome. The authors reverse transcribed about 0.45 to 1 ug RNA with random hexamers. MiXCR was run by TCRdb on the immunoSEQ multiplex PCR reads, yielding one entry per CDR3 protein. The table lists around 190,000 distinct CDR3 sequences, about 95% of them singletons. Sequencing was carried out using CD8+ T cells from PBMCs. These receptor sequences come from a human donor with multiple sclerosis.

The V call is TRBV7-8, the J call TRBJ2-7; TRBD1 might be the D (6 bases). Looked up from germline, CDR1 is SGHVS and CDR2 is FQNEAQ. Between the trimmed V and J ends, which lost 8 bases and 6 bases, there was a span of 17 bases. CDR3 length: 13 residues. The CDR3 loop reads CASVPGHSLEQYF. In nucleotides, the CDR3 is TGTGCCAGCGTCCCGGGACACTCCCTCGAGCAGTACTTC.

The chain joins TRBV16 to TRBJ2-3, with D uncertain. This CDR3 has 12 residues. Germline CDR1 reads KGHSY; CDR2 reads FQNENV. V dropped 1 base and J dropped 4 bases, with 3 bases sitting between them. This CDR3 reads CASSQLADTQYF. In DNA form, the CDR3 reads TGTGCCAGCAGCCAATTGGCAGATACGCAGTATTTT. Full variable domain (missing parts from reference TRBV16 and TRBJ2-3): GEEVAQTPKHLVRGEGQKAKLYCAPIKGHSYVFWYQQVLKNEFKFLISFQNENVFDETGMPKERFSAKCLPNSPCSLEIQATKLEDSAVYFCASSQLADTQYFGPGTRLTVL.

CDR3 loop: CSAGQGGGTEAFF. CDR3 bases: TGCAGTGCTGGACAGGGTGGCGGGACTGAAGCTTTCTTT. The V gene is TRBV20-1, the J gene TRBJ1-1; 8 nucleotides align to TRBD1. J was trimmed by 5 bases and V by 5 bases; bases with no gene match: 7. CDR3 length: 13 amino acids. Looked up from germline, CDR1 is DFQATT and CDR2 is SNEGSKA (reference sequence).

This chain uses TRBV5-1 with TRBJ1-2; possible D gene TRBD1, 6 bases. Germline values: CDR1 SGHRS, CDR2 YFSETQ. The V gene lost 3 bases and the J gene lost 6 bases, with 12 bases spanning the gap. The CDR3 consists of 13 residues. CDR3 residues: CASSSYRDDGYTF. The CDR3 DNA reads as TGCGCCAGCAGCTCATACAGGGATGATGGCTACACCTTC.

The chain has TRBV7-3 and TRBJ2-1; 9 bases line up with TRBD2. After removal of 5 bases from V and 4 bases from J, the junction contained 3 bases not matched to a gene. In germline, CDR1 is SGHTA, CDR2 FQGTGA. The CDR3 totals 14 residues. The CDR3 here is CASSPLAGYNEQFF. As DNA, the CDR3 is TGTGCCAGCAGCCCCCTAGCGGGGTACAATGAGCAGTTCTTC.

The gene calls are TRBV30 and TRBJ1-2; no clear D. Looked up from germline, CDR1 is GTSNPN and CDR2 is SVGIG (reference sequence). The CDR3 is 11 amino acids. Trimming took off 3 bases at V and 5 bases at J, with 7 bases between the two ends. The CDR3 DNA follows: TGTGCCTGGAGCGGATCATATGGCTACACCTTC. Protein: CAWSGSYGYTF.

The chain has TRBV11-2 and TRBJ1-2; D unclear. The CDR3 is made up of 12 amino acids. V was cut by 6 bases and J by 2 bases, with 7 bases left in between. In germline, CDR1 is SGHAT, CDR2 FQNNGV. The CDR3 loop is CASRRINYGYTF. CDR3 nucleotide sequence: TGTGCCAGCAGGAGGATAAACTATGGCTACACCTTC.

As concerns this clonotype: Sequence at one end of the junction differs from germline and may be a read error. This sequence joins TRBV25-1 and TRBJ2-7; D uncertain. CDR3 size: 13 residues. Germline V gene lookup returns CDR1 MGHDK and CDR2 SYGVNS. CDR3 sequence: CASSEVGRVGAHF. The CDR3, as DNA: TGTGCCAGCAGTGAGGTCGGACGGGTCGGAGCGCACTTC.

The chain combines TRBV3-1 with TRBJ2-2; D might be TRBD1 (6 bases). Per germline, CDR1 LGHDT and CDR2 YNNKEL (reference sequence). This CDR3 comprises 15 residues. V was clipped by 6 bases and J by 3 bases, with 14 bases between them. The CDR3 DNA follows: TGTGCCAGCAGAATAACAGGGTCGTACACCGGGGAGCTGTTTTTT. Residues: CASRITGSYTGELFF.

The J gene is TRBJ2-1, the V gene TRBV7-3; 11 nucleotides match TRBD2. Germline V lookup: CDR1 SGHTA, CDR2 FQGTGA. The ends lost 5 bases at V and 14 bases at J; junction bases unmatched: 14. The CDR3 has 15 amino acids. CDR3 loop: CASSPAGTSGKGEFF. In DNA, the CDR3 is TGTGCCAGCAGCCCAGCCGGGACTAGCGGCAAGGGGGAGTTCTTC.

CDR3 nucleotide sequence: TGCAGTGCTAGGGTAGGTGGGAGACACGGCGAGCAGTACTTC. As protein: CSARVGGRHGEQYF. The chain has TRBV20-1 and TRBJ2-7, with D possibly TRBD2 on 5 matching bases. The germline V gene encodes CDR1 DFQATT and CDR2 SNEGSKA (reference sequence). V lost 3 bases and J lost 6, with 18 bases in between. The CDR3 contains 14 residues.

V is TRBV3-1 and J is TRBJ1-1; D is unresolved. Per the germline V gene, CDR1 is LGHDT and CDR2 is YNNKEL (reference sequence). This CDR3 region has 14 residues. The V end was cut by 4 bases, the J end by 7 bases, with 16 bases between. CDR3 amino acids: CASSPKKGRFEAFF. The DNA for the CDR3 is TGTGCCAGCAGCCCCAAAAAGGGCCGGTTTGAAGCTTTCTTT. The whole variable domain, remainder taken from reference TRBV3-1 and TRBJ1-1, is DTAVSQTPKYLVTQMGNDKSIKCEQNLGHDTMYWYKQDSKKFLKIMFSYNNKELIINETVPNRFSPKSPDKAHLNLHINSLELGDSAVYFCASSPKKGRFEAFFGQGTRLTVV.

V and J are TRBV4-1 and TRBJ2-1; no reliable D call. Germline assignment: CDR1 MGHRA and CDR2 YSYEKL. V lost 5 bases, J lost 0 bases, and 5 bases lay in between. This CDR3 spans 13 amino acids. The CDR3 region is CASSSTSYNEQFF. In DNA form, the CDR3 reads TGCGCCAGCAGCTCCACCTCCTACAATGAGCAGTTCTTC.

V is TRBV20-1 and J is TRBJ2-7; D might be TRBD1 or TRBD2, each matching 6 bases. Trimming removed 6 bases from V and 0 bases from J, with 12 bases in between. CDR1 and CDR2 (germline): DFQATT, SNEGSKA (reference sequence). The CDR3 contains 13 residues. The CDR3 loop reads CSARGRSSYEQYF. CDR3 nucleotide sequence: TGCAGTGCGAGGGGGAGGAGCTCCTACGAGCAGTACTTC.

This chain uses TRBV29-1 with TRBJ2-1, with TRBD2 matching over 7 bases. V lost 1 base to trimming and J lost 0 bases; unmatched junction nucleotides: 6. The CDR3 has 16 residues. The germline V gene has CDR1 SQVTM and CDR2 ANQGSEA. CDR3: CSVEGRTRTSYNEQFF. The CDR3 nucleotides are TGCAGCGTTGAAGGGCGGACTAGGACCTCCTACAATGAGCAGTTCTTC.